This T cell receptor beta chain was recovered during a study of blood T cell repertoires in COVID-19. The overall study: The study drew acute and convalescent COVID-19 samples from the United States, Italy and Spain. PBMCs, B-cell-depleted T cells, or T cells provided the cDNA or gDNA that made up the material.

In the original processing: Nucleated cell counts were estimated from reference gene primer amplification. The data were produced by immunoSEQ multiplex PCR, yet TCRdb's version contains in-frame clones alone and is incomplete. That table gives V, J and clone size, and the DNA gave D and trimming. The table lists more than 85,000 clones, approximately 89% of them singletons. Germline assignment: CDR1 MNHEY and CDR2 SVGEGT. The CDR3 is 19 amino acids. Trimming stripped 2 bases from V and 3 bases from J, with 26 bases between. Sequencing used peripheral blood. The clonotype comes from a man aged 60 to 69 with acute or convalescent COVID-19. The chain uses TRBV6-2 or TRBV6-3 and TRBJ2-7, with D possibly TRBD2 on 6 matching bases. In nucleotides, the CDR3 is TGTGCCAGCAGTTACCCGGTGGCCTTGCCGGGACTGCGACGCTACGAGCAGTACTTC. Translation: CASSYPVALPGLRRYEQYF.